What follows describes a single TCR beta chain. Its antigen remains unidentified. Nothing much larger sits one base from this clone, and base qualities are not available. The sample originates from a study of fetal regulatory T cell absence and autoimmunity (dated 2017 in TCRdb). Regarding the study in general: The IPEX patients showed exocrine pancreas autoimmunity in the absence of clinical diabetes.

Trimming removed 2 bases from V and 4 bases from J; the gene matches leave 5 bases unexplained. The germline V gene supplies CDR1 SGHDN and CDR2 FVKESK. Inclusive of the bounding cysteine and phenylalanine, the CDR3 is 15 residues long. CDR3 DNA is the only sequence kept; it has 45 bases, read in frame from the first base. On the immunoSEQ human TCRbeta survey platform, a two-step multiplex PCR amplified and barcoded the TCRbeta CDR3 regions. Illumina instruments were used to sequence the libraries, and IgH from the same samples was sequenced in parallel. On the study's bioinformatics: To remove PCR and sequencing errors, raw reads were filtered against the IMGT V, D, J definitions and then binned using a nearest-neighbor algorithm. Clones were defined by identical nucleotide sequence; differential abundance between tissues used per-clone Fisher exact tests with pFDR threshold p<0.01. A minimum inclusion filter of 10 in either sample excluded clones with frequencies too low for statistical inference. The immunoSEQ Analyzer was used for pairwise clonal comparisons, and IMGT tools were used to assess gene family usage. The table was pulled from immuneACCESS by TCRdb, which kept in-frame rearrangements only. Such tables lose some clones; where checked, under half of the loss comes from unresolved V genes, and the rest has no known cause. V and J calls and clone size are copied from that table; D and trimming were computed from the DNA. The sample includes approximately 94,000 clones, with about two thirds observed a single time. Together, the top ten hold approximately 1.9% of the sample.

Broad study findings and their caveats: The TCR compartment showed significant oligoclonal enrichment in pancreas versus cord blood, with some top clones over 85-fold enriched. Cord blood and pancreas had broadly similar TRB gene family usage, resembling published neonatal and adult repertoires. The oligoclonal enrichment was interpreted as support for antigen-driven autoimmunity occurring in the pancreas before birth in IPEX syndrome.

Repertoire sequencing was done on genomic DNA taken from frozen pancreas tissue. The DNeasy Blood and Tissue Kit was used to extract about 2-3 ug of genomic DNA from either umbilical cord blood or frozen pancreas. This TCR derives from a male donor with IPEX syndrome. Sequencing was performed on pancreas tissue. Rearrangement joined TRBV14 to TRBJ2-7; 10 junctional bases match TRBD1. The CDR3 protein: CASSQWDRGWYEQYF. The bases are TGTGCCAGCAGCCAATGGGACAGGGGATGGTACGAGCAGTACTTC.